The entry below describes one TCR beta chain. V was pared by 2 bases and J by 4 bases, with 15 bases between. The CDR3 extends over 17 amino acids. Arm-PCR of CDR3 regions with iRepertoire HTBI primers generated TCR beta libraries. MiXCR was run by TCRdb on the multiplex PCR reads, yielding one entry per CDR3 protein. The sample has 500,000 to 700,000 distinct CDR3 sequences, roughly 30% seen once. Regarding time point: persistent/refractory GD, antithyroid drugs over 5 years with positive TRAb. Isolated PBMC RNA provided the starting material for the TCR library. This sample is part of a study of regulatory T cells in long-lasting Graves disease.

Material: peripheral blood mononuclear cells (PBMCs), obtained when the disease was refractory, from a patient treated with antithyroid drugs. The receptor was derived from a female donor with Graves disease. The V gene is TRBV12-3 or TRBV12-4, the J gene TRBJ1-6; D remains ambiguous. The CDR3 nucleotides read TGTGCCAGCAGTTTAAGAGTGACGGCTAAATATAATTCACCCCTCCACTTT. It translates to CASSLRVTAKYNSPLHF.